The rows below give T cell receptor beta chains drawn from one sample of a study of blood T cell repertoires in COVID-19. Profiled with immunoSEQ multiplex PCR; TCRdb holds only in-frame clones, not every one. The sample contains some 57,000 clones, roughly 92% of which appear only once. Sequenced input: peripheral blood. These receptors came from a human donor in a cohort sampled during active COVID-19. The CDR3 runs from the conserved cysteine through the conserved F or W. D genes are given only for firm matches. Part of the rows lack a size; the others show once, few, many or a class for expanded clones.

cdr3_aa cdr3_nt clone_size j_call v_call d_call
CATSRFGQGRSYDEQFF TGTGCCACCAGCCGCTTCGGGCAGGGCCGCTCCTACGATGAGCAGTTCTTC . TRBJ2-1 TRBV15 .
CASGPDRGLRYQPQHF TGTGCTAGTGGCCCCGATAGAGGGCTCCGATATCAGCCCCAGCATTTT few TRBJ1-5 TRBV12-5 .
CASSFQGGGSYEQYF TGTGCCAGCAGTTTCCAAGGGGGGGGGTCCTACGAGCAGTACTTC . TRBJ2-7 TRBV6-2/TRBV6-3 .
CASSWGLEETQYF TGTGCCAGCAGCTGGGGACTAGAAGAGACCCAGTACTTC . TRBJ2-5 TRBV5-6 TRBD2
CASRRTGGNYGYTF TGTGCCAGTAGACGGACAGGGGGAAACTATGGCTACACCTTC . TRBJ1-2 TRBV19 TRBD1
CASTLASTDTQYF TGTGCCAGTACCCTAGCAAGCACAGATACGCAGTATTTT . TRBJ2-3 TRBV19 .
CASRTTAYEQYF TGTGCCAGCCGGACAACCGCCTACGAGCAGTACTTC . TRBJ2-7 TRBV18 .
CASSLGQGANSPLHF TGTGCCAGCAGCTTGGGACAGGGGGCGAATTCACCCCTCCACTTT . TRBJ1-6 TRBV7-3 TRBD1
CASSQDDRGTYNEQFF TGCGCCAGCAGCCAAGATGACAGGGGCACCTACAATGAGCAGTTCTTC . TRBJ2-1 TRBV4-1 TRBD1
CASSDLGGRNYGYTF TGTGCCAGCAGCGACCTGGGGGGGCGCAACTATGGCTACACCTTC . TRBJ1-2 TRBV7-2 .
CASSRGTSTDTQYF TGTGCCAGCAGCCGGGGGACGAGTACAGATACGCAGTATTTT . TRBJ2-3 TRBV11-3 .
CASSQDRDRASGNTIYF TGTGCCAGCAGCCAAGACAGGGACAGGGCTTCTGGAAACACCATATATTTT . TRBJ1-3 TRBV3-1/TRBV3-2 TRBD1
CACFASGQGNYGYTF TGTGCCTGCTTCGCTTCGGGACAGGGGAACTATGGCTACACCTTC . TRBJ1-2 TRBV30 TRBD1
CASTTSGRHTGELFF TGTGCCAGCACTACTAGCGGGCGTCACACCGGGGAGCTGTTTTTT . TRBJ2-2 TRBV27 TRBD2
CASSLGSGSSYEQYF TGTGCCAGCAGCTTAGGAAGTGGGAGCTCCTACGAGCAGTACTTC . TRBJ2-7 TRBV7-9 .
CASFGGLPSTDTQYF TGTGCCAGTTTCGGTGGGCTCCCTAGCACAGATACGCAGTATTTT . TRBJ2-3 TRBV6-5 .
CASRGGSYEQYF TGTGCCAGCAGAGGGGGATCGTACGAGCAGTACTTC . TRBJ2-7 TRBV3-1/TRBV3-2 .
CASSQDSRGGVLGYTF TGTGCCAGCAGCCAAGATAGTAGAGGCGGTGTGCTTGGCTACACCTTC . TRBJ1-2 TRBV14 .
CASSMGQGTTQYF TGTGCCAGTAGTATGGGACAGGGCACGACCCAGTACTTC . TRBJ2-5 TRBV19 TRBD1
CASSVGSGAYTDTQYF TGTGCCAGCAGCGTTGGTAGCGGGGCTTACACAGATACGCAGTATTTT once TRBJ2-3 TRBV9 TRBD2
CASGSRLAGEGEQFF TGTGCTAGTGGTTCACGACTAGCGGGAGAGGGTGAGCAGTTCTTC . TRBJ2-1 TRBV12-5 TRBD2
CASSPRPGVSSYEQYF TGTGCCAGCTCACCACGGCCGGGGGTAAGCTCCTACGAGCAGTACTTC . TRBJ2-7 TRBV18 .
CASSSGGTEAFF TGTGCCAGCAGTTCGGGGGGAACTGAAGCTTTCTTT . TRBJ1-1 TRBV28 .
CASSQDTGSYGYTF TGTGCCAGCAGCCAAGACACAGGGAGCTATGGCTACACCTTC . TRBJ1-2 TRBV4-2 .
CASSPFWGDTDTQYF TGTGCCAGCAGCCCCTTTTGGGGGGACACAGATACGCAGTATTTT . TRBJ2-3 TRBV27 .
CASLGQSPYEQYF TGTGCCAGTTTGGGACAGTCTCCCTACGAGCAGTACTTC . TRBJ2-7 TRBV28 TRBD1
CATRPTSGGSNEQFF TGTGCCACCAGACCCACTAGCGGAGGATCAAATGAGCAGTTCTTC . TRBJ2-1 TRBV15 TRBD2
CASSEGGGLETQYF TGCGCCAGCAGTGAGGGGGGGGGCCTGGAGACCCAGTACTTC once TRBJ2-5 TRBV10-2 .
CATSTGEETQYF TGTGCCACGTCGACAGGGGAAGAGACCCAGTACTTC . TRBJ2-5 TRBV10-3 TRBD1
CASRHERAGANVLTF TGTGCCAGCAGGCACGAGCGCGCTGGGGCCAACGTCCTGACTTTC . TRBJ2-6 TRBV11-2 .
CAWSTTSDYNEQFF TGTGCCTGGTCAACGACTAGCGATTACAATGAGCAGTTCTTC . TRBJ2-1 TRBV30 TRBD2
CASSPTGLRGGQYF TGTGCCAGCAGCCCGACAGGCCTGAGGGGGGGGCAGTACTTC . TRBJ2-7 TRBV7-8 .
CASSYSTGTLNNEQFF TGTGCCAGCAGTTACTCCACCGGGACACTTAACAATGAGCAGTTCTTC . TRBJ2-1 TRBV6-2/TRBV6-3 .
CASSEDRGNQPQHF TGTGCCAGCAGTGAAGACAGGGGTAATCAGCCCCAGCATTTT . TRBJ1-5 TRBV6-1 TRBD1
CASSRQGSSYEQYF TGTGCCAGCAGTCGACAGGGGAGCTCCTACGAGCAGTACTTC . TRBJ2-7 TRBV6-5 TRBD1
CASSLGLLAGGVGEQFF TGTGCCAGCAGCCTAGGACTCCTAGCGGGAGGGGTCGGTGAGCAGTTCTTC . TRBJ2-1 TRBV14 TRBD2
CASSAQGGVAKNIQYF TGTGCCAGCAGTGCACAGGGTGGGGTAGCCAAAAACATTCAGTACTTC . TRBJ2-4 TRBV6-2/TRBV6-3 .
CASSLERTNPPPPGANVLTF TGTGCCAGCAGCTTAGAACGGACAAACCCACCGCCCCCCGGGGCCAACGTCCTGACTTTC . TRBJ2-6 TRBV11-2 .
CASSLLQGTEAFF TGTGCCAGCAGCTTATTACAGGGCACTGAAGCTTTCTTT . TRBJ1-1 TRBV7-9 .
CATSRTGEHEQYF TGTGCCACCAGCAGGACAGGGGAACACGAGCAGTACTTC . TRBJ2-7 TRBV15 TRBD1
CASSLSGGRFEPQHF TGTGCCAGCAGCTTATCAGGGGGCCGTTTTGAGCCCCAGCATTTT . TRBJ1-5 TRBV7-2 TRBD1
CASSIPGRGQGAHEQYF TGTGCCAGTAGTATACCGGGGAGGGGACAGGGTGCCCACGAGCAGTACTTC . TRBJ2-7 TRBV19 TRBD1
CASSFGGGVYNEQFF TGTGCCAGCAGCTTTGGTGGGGGGGTGTACAATGAGCAGTTCTTC . TRBJ2-1 TRBV9 TRBD2
CASSLLNRAGFIFYEQYF TGTGCCAGCAGCCTCTTAAACAGGGCAGGATTTATATTTTACGAGCAGTACTTC once TRBJ2-7 TRBV3-1/TRBV3-2 .
CASSRAQGAGNGYTF TGTGCCAGTAGCCGCGCGCAGGGGGCTGGAAATGGCTACACCTTC few TRBJ1-2 TRBV19 TRBD1
CASSPGRTGADGEQYF TGTGCCAGCAGCCCAGGAAGGACAGGGGCCGACGGGGAGCAGTACTTC . TRBJ2-7 TRBV11-2 TRBD1
CASSPMTGYNYGYTF TGTGCCAGCAGTCCGATGACAGGATATAACTATGGCTACACCTTC once TRBJ1-2 TRBV27 .
CASSRVVDSPLHF TGTGCCAGTAGTCGAGTGGTTGATTCACCCCTCCACTTT . TRBJ1-6 TRBV19 .
CASSTGQLNTEAFF TGTGCCAGCAGCACCGGACAGCTGAACACTGAAGCTTTCTTT . TRBJ1-1 TRBV9 .
CASRARGGFLGVLEQYF TGTGCCAGCAGGGCGAGGGGAGGCTTCCTGGGGGTTCTCGAGCAGTACTTC . TRBJ2-7 TRBV7-4 .
CASGAGISLNSPLHF TGTGCCAGCGGGGCAGGGATCAGCCTAAATTCACCCCTCCACTTT . TRBJ1-6 TRBV18 .
CAWSTTAGLSEQYF TGTGCCTGGAGTACGACAGCGGGATTAAGCGAGCAGTACTTC . TRBJ2-7 TRBV30 TRBD2
CASSTTGTHQPQHF TGTGCCAGCAGTACTACAGGGACCCATCAGCCCCAGCATTTT . TRBJ1-5 TRBV6-5 .
CASSVSTTARNTGELFF TGTGCCAGCAGCGTTAGTACGACAGCCCGGAACACCGGGGAGCTGTTTTTT . TRBJ2-2 TRBV9 .
CASSVGASGEGETQYF TGTGCCAGCAGCGTAGGGGCTAGCGGTGAGGGGGAGACCCAGTACTTC . TRBJ2-5 TRBV9 TRBD2
CASSLPGQGTYEQYF TGTGCCAGCAGCTTACCGGGACAGGGTACCTACGAGCAGTACTTC once TRBJ2-7 TRBV5-4 TRBD1
CASTTRGPNTEAFF TGTGCCAGCACCACCAGGGGCCCGAACACTGAAGCTTTCTTT . TRBJ1-1 TRBV28 .
CASSLVQKETQYF TGTGCCAGCAGCTTAGTTCAGAAAGAGACCCAGTACTTC . TRBJ2-5 TRBV11-3 .
CASSFQGPNTEAFF TGTGCCAGCAGCTTTCAGGGGCCTAACACTGAAGCTTTCTTT . TRBJ1-1 TRBV5-6 .